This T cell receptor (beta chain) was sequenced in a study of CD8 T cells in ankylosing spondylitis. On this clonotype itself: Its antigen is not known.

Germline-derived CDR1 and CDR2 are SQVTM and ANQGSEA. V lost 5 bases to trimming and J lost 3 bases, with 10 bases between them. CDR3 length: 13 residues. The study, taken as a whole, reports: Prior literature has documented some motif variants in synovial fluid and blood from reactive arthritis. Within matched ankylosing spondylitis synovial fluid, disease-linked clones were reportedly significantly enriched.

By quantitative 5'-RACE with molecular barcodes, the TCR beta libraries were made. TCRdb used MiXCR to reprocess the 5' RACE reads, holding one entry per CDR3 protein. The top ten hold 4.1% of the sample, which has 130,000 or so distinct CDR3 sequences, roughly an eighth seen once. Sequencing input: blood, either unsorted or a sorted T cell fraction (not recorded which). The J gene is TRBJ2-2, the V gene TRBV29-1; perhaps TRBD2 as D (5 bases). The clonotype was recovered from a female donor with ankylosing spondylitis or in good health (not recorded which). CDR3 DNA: TGCAGCGTTTCCGCCGGGGACACCGGGGAGCTGTTTTTT. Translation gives CSVSAGDTGELFF.